This T cell receptor (beta chain) was recovered during a study of blood T cell repertoires in COVID-19. Overall study: Sites across the United States, Italy and Spain contributed samples from acute and convalescent COVID-19. Sources were T cells, B-cell-depleted T cells, or PBMCs; the material itself was cDNA or gDNA.

Authors' methods: Quantification of nucleated cells was approximated via reference gene primer amplification. TCRdb's copy holds only in-frame clones and misses some; the assay was immunoSEQ multiplex PCR. Clone size and the V and J calls come from that table; the DNA yielded D and trimming. The data hold around 400,000 clones, with about 89% observed a single time. The clonotype was recovered from a young woman with COVID-19, enrolled during active disease. Sample: peripheral blood.

In DNA, the CDR3 is TGTGCCAGCAGCTCAACGGGGGCAAGCACTGAAGCTTTCTTT. It yields the protein CASSSTGASTEAFF. The gene calls are TRBV7-3 and TRBJ1-1; D might be TRBD1 (6 bases). CDR3 length: 14 amino acids. Trimming took off 4 bases at V and 4 bases at J, with 13 bases between the two ends. Germline assignment: CDR1 SGHTA and CDR2 FQGTGA.